The present T cell receptor (beta chain) was sequenced within a study of T-cell memory formation after mild COVID-19. Study-wide results and limits: Several responding clones turned up in pre-infection memory, indicating that cross-reactive memory may have taken part. From day 15 to 85, contracting clones were balanced between CD4 and CD8, whereas later expanders leaned toward CD4+.

About this clonotype itself: Its antigen is unidentified.

CDR1 and CDR2 (germline): SQVTM, ANQGSEA. V shed 4 bases, J shed 7 bases, and the junction held 3 bases outside the gene matches. This CDR3 has 11 amino acids. Using constant-segment primers, 5'RACE produced TCR alpha and TCR beta cDNA libraries carrying sample barcodes and UMIs. TCRdb re-called the 5' RACE reads through MiXCR, storing one row per CDR3 protein. Seen here are more than 110,000 distinct CDR3 sequences, roughly 24% observed once, and the top ten hold around a quarter. Sequencing input: PBMCs or a T cell subset sorted from them (not recorded which). The clonotype was recovered from an adult woman who had mild COVID-19 (a few samples of this study predate the infection). Cell type and time point are not known. The chain carries TRBV29-1 and TRBJ1-1, with 7 bases lining up with TRBD1. The CDR3 sequence: CSVVRDSEAFF. CDR3 nucleotide sequence: TGCAGCGTTGTCAGGGACAGTGAAGCTTTCTTT. The whole variable domain, filled in from reference TRBV29-1 and TRBJ1-1, reads SAVISQKPSRDICQRGTSLTIQCQVDSQVTMMFWYRQQPGQSLTLIATANQGSEATYESGFVIDKFPISRPNLTFSTLTVSNMSPEDSSIYLCSVVRDSEAFFGQGTRLTVV.